This T cell receptor (beta chain) was retrieved from a study of cytomegalovirus exposure and HLA in healthy donors. Findings and limits, study-wide: Rare sequences made up most TCRs, while some public TCRs were found in many donors. In a later analysis, an Asian-associated ancestry cluster reportedly showed fewer N-insertions than the roughly 700-donor mean.

V was clipped by 6 bases and J by 6 bases, with 17 bases between them. The CDR3 runs 14 residues. Germline lookup yields CDR1 SQVTM and CDR2 ANQGSEA. Amplification used 60 Vbeta primers and 13 Jbeta primers. This table comes from immunoSEQ multiplex PCR, and its TCRdb copy is limited to in-frame clones, with some not included. The profile shows around 97,000 clones, around 76% of them singletons. In the case of this clone: No antigen is known for it.

The chain uses TRBV29-1 and TRBJ2-2, with D perhaps matching TRBD1 (7 bases). This clonotype originated in a woman in her late teens or twenties in good health and CMV-seropositive. What was sequenced was PBMCs. The CDR3 nucleotides are TGCAGCGTCAGACAGGGTAGGAGGGCCGGGGAGCTGTTTTTT. Translated, it gives CSVRQGRRAGELFF.